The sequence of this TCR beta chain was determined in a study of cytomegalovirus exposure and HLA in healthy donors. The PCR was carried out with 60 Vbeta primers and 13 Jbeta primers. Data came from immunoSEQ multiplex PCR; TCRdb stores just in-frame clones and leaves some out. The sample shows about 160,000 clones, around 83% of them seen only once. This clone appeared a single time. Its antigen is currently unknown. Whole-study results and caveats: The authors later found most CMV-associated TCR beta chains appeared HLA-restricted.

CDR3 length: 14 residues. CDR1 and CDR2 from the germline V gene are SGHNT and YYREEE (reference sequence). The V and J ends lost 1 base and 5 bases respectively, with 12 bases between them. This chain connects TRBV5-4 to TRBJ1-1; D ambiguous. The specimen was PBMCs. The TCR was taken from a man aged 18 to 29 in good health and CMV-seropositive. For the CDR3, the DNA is TGTGCCAGCAGCTTGTCCTACCTCGGGACTGAAGCTTTCTTT. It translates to CASSLSYLGTEAFF.